This T cell receptor (beta chain) was obtained from a study of cytomegalovirus exposure and HLA in healthy donors. From germline, CDR1 is LNHNV and CDR2 YYDKDF (reference sequence). The CDR3 runs to 17 residues. V lost 3 bases to trimming and J lost 0 bases; unmatched junction nucleotides: 8. This PCR relied on a set of 60 Vbeta primers and 13 Jbeta primers. Clones were read by immunoSEQ multiplex PCR, and TCRdb kept only the in-frame ones, dropping some. The sample comprises 100,000 to 150,000 clones, more than 80% of which are singletons, and over 2.5% rests with the top ten. This chain connects TRBV15 to TRBJ2-1, with 7 bases identical to TRBD2. What was sequenced was PBMCs. This clonotype originated in a male donor in good health and CMV-seronegative. The CDR3 loop reads CATSSGPGGSSYNEQFF. The CDR3 DNA sequence: TGTGCCACCAGCAGCGGACCTGGCGGGAGCTCCTACAATGAGCAGTTCTTC.